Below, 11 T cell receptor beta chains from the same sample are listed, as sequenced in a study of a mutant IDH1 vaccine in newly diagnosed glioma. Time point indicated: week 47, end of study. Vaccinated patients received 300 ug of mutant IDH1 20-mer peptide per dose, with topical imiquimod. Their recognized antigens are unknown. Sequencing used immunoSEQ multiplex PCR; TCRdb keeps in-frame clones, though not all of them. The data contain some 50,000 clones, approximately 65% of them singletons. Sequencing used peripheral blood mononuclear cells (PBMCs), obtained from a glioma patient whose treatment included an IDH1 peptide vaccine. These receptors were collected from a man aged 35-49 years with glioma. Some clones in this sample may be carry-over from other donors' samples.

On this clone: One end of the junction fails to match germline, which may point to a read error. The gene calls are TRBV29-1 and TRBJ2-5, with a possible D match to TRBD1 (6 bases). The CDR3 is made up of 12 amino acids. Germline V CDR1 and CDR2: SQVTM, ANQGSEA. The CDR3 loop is CSVETGQGTQYF. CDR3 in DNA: TGCAGCGTTGAGACAGGCCAAGGGACCCAGTACTTC.

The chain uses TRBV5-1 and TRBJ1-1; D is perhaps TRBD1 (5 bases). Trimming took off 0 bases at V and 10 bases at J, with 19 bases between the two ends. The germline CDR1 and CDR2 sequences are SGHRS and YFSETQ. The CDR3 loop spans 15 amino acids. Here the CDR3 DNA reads TGCGCCAGCAGCTTGGACGGGGGAACCCGTGGAGGAGCTTTCTTT. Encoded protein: CASSLDGGTRGGAFF.

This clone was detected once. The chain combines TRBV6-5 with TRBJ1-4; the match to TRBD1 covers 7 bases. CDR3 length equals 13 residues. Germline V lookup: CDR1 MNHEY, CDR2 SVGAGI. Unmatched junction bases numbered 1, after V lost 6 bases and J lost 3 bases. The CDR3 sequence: CASRGTANEKLFF. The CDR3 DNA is TGTGCCAGCAGGGGGACAGCTAATGAAAAACTGTTTTTT.

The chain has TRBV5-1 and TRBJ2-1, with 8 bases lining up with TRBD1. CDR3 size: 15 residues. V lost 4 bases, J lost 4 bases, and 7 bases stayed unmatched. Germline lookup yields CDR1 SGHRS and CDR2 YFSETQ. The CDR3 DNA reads TGCGCCAGCAGCGCATGGGGACAGGTATACAATGAGCAGTTCTTC. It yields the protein CASSAWGQVYNEQFF. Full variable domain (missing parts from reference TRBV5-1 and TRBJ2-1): KAGVTQTPRYLIKTRGQQVTLSCSPISGHRSVSWYQQTPGQGLQFLFEYFSETQRNKGNFPGRFSGRQFSNSRSEMNVSTLELGDSALYLCASSAWGQVYNEQFFGPGTRLTVL.

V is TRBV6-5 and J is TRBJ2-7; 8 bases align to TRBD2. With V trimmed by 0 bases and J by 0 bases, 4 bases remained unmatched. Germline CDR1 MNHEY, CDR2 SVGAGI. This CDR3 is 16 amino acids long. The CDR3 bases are TGTGCCAGCAGTTACTCGGCCGGGGGGGTCTCCTACGAGCAGTACTTC. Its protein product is CASSYSAGGVSYEQYF.

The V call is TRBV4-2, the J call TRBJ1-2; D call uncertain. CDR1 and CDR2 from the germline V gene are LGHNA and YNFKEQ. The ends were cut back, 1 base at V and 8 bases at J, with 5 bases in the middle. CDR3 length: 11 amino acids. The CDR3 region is CASSQGYGYTF. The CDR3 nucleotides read TGTGCCAGCAGCCAAGGGTACGGCTACACCTTC.

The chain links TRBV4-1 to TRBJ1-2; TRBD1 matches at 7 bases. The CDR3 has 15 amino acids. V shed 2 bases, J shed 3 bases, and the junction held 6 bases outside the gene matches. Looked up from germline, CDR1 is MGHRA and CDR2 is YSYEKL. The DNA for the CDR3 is TGCGCCAGCAGCCAACAGACAGGGCTGCACTATGGCTACACCTTC. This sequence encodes CASSQQTGLHYGYTF.

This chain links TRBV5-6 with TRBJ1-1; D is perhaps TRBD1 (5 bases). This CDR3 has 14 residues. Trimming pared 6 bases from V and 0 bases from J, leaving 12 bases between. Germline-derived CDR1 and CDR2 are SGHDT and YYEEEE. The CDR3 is CASTSDRLNTEAFF. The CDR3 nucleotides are TGTGCCAGCACCTCCGACAGACTGAACACTGAAGCTTTCTTT.

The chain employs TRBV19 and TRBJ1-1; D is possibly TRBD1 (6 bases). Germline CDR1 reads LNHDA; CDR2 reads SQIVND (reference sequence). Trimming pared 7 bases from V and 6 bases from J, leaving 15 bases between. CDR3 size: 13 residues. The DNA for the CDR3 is TGTGCCAGTACCGACCTGTGGACAGCTGAAGCTTTCTTT. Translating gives CASTDLWTAEAFF.

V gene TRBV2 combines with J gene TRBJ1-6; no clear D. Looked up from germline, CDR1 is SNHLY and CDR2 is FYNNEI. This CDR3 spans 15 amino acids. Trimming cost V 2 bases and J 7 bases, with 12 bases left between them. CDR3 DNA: TGTGCCAGCAGTGAAAATAGCAGGTTAAATTCACCCCTCCACTTT. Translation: CASSENSRLNSPLHF. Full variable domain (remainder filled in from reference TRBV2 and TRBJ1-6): EPEVTQTPSHQVTQMGQEVILRCVPISNHLYFYWYRQILGQKVEFLVSFYNNEISEKSEIFDDQFSVERPDGSNFTLKIRSTKLEDSAMYFCASSENSRLNSPLHFGNGTRLTVT.

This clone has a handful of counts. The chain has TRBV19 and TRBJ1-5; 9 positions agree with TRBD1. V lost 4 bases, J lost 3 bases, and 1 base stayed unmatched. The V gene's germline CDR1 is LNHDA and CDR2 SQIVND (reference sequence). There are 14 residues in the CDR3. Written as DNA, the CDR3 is TGTGCCAGTAGTAGGACAGGGGACAATCAGCCCCAGCATTTT. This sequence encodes CASSRTGDNQPQHF.